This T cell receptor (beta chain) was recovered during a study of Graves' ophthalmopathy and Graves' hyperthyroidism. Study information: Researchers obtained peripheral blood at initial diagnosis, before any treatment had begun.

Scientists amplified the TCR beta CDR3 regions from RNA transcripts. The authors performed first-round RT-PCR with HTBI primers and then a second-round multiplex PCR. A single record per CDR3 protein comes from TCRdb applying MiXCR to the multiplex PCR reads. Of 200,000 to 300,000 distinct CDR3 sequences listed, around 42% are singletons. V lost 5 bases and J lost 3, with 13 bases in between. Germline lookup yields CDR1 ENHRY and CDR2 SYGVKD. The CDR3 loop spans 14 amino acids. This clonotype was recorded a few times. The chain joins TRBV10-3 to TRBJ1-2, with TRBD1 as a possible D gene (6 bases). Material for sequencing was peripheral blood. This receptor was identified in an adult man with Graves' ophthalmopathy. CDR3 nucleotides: TGTGCCATCAGTCAGGGGCCCTTGGACTATGGCTACACCTTC. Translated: CAISQGPLDYGYTF.